Only one count was recorded for the clone carrying this T cell receptor (beta chain). Antigen: not known. The data are from a study of molecular identifiers for immune sequencing clone quantification. Study-wide findings and caveats: Clonotypes topping 20 RNA copies carried over 97% of effector molecules but under 1% of naive ones. Even with one million naive cells present, spiked Jurkat TCR RNA from one cell was reportedly detectable.

TCRdb recomputed calls from the PCR reads with MiXCR, one row per CDR3 protein. The sample records more than 550,000 distinct CDR3 sequences, about 25% being singletons. Germline CDR1 reads DFQATT; CDR2 reads SNEGSKA (reference sequence). With 1 base clipped from V and 3 bases from J, the junction kept 4 bases outside the gene matches. The CDR3 spans 15 residues. The sample comprised naive CD8+ T cells from blood, with Jurkat cell RNA spiked in. Subset of the sample: FACS-sorted CD8+CD4-CCR7+CD45RA+ naive T cells. The source of this sequence is a human donor in good health. Some libraries in this study had Jurkat cell RNA spiked in. This rearrangement joins TRBV20-1 to TRBJ2-1; TRBD2 matches at 9 bases. The CDR3: CSARGLAGFYNEQFF. Written as DNA, the CDR3 is TGCAGTGCTAGAGGGCTAGCGGGGTTCTACAATGAGCAGTTCTTC.